The T cell receptor beta chain described here comes from a study of regulatory T cells in long-lasting Graves disease. This clonotype was seen only a few times. Its antigen is undetermined. Trimming pared 5 bases from V and 0 bases from J, leaving 11 bases between. The CDR3 is 15 amino acids. Per the germline V gene, CDR1 is SGHTA and CDR2 is FQGNSA. Library construction for TCR beta used iRepertoire HTBI primers and Arm-PCR of CDR3 regions. TCRdb independently ran MiXCR on the multiplex PCR reads; one entry per CDR3 protein. The table has 550,000 to 650,000 distinct CDR3 sequences, 15% to 20% seen once. Time point indicated: newly diagnosed GD, antithyroid drugs for less than 3 months. PBMCs were the source of the RNA used for TCR sequencing. Study-wide results and limits: Sharing of public clonotypes was greater in persistent patients (over 2,500) than in new patients (around 880).

These data also formed part of another study, on T cells in Graves' hyperthyroidism and ophthalmopathy. That report adds: Exclusions: uncontrolled infection, other autoimmune disease, pregnancy, lactation. Thyroid ultrasound, orbital computed tomography, clinical symptoms, and serum thyroxine and TRAb underpinned diagnoses. Within blood appeared most thyroid clonotypes that had expanded above 0.001.

The sequence was collected from a man aged 18-30 years with Graves disease. V is TRBV7-2 and J is TRBJ1-5; possible D gene TRBD1, 6 bases. The sequencing here drew on peripheral blood mononuclear cells (PBMCs), taken at new diagnosis, from a patient treated with antithyroid drugs. CDR3 DNA: TGTGCCAGCAGCCTTGGACAGAGTAGCAATCAGCCCCAGCATTTT. As protein: CASSLGQSSNQPQHF.